The rows below give T cell receptor beta chains drawn from one sample of a study of T cells after posttransplantation cyclophosphamide. Clones were sequenced by immunoSEQ multiplex PCR, and TCRdb holds only the in-frame ones, with some missing. Of tens of thousands of clones in the sample, approximately 92% were seen once. Input material: PBMCs. Receptors originate from a woman between 25 and 40 years old in good health and a related stem cell transplant donor. Both conserved end residues are part of each CDR3. Each record gives: V gene, clone size, J gene, D gene, CDR3 DNA, CDR3 protein. The D gene is left open where the match is weak. A row's size may be missing; if present it is once, few, many or a size class.

>TRBV11-2|-|TRBJ2-2|-
TGTGCCAGCAGCTTCGTGACAGATAACACCGGGGAGCTGTTTTTT
CASSFVTDNTGELFF
>TRBV5-1|-|TRBJ2-1|-
TGCGCCAGCAGCTCGGGGACCCGAAGTGAGCAGTTCTTC
CASSSGTRSEQFF
>TRBV19|-|TRBJ1-3|-
TGTGCCAGTAGTATTTTCGGCTCTGGAAACACCATATATTTT
CASSIFGSGNTIYF
>TRBV18|-|TRBJ2-3|TRBD1
TGTGCCAGCTCACCCAGGGACAGGGAGGTGGATACGCAGTATTTT
CASSPRDREVDTQYF
>TRBV7-9|-|TRBJ1-3|TRBD1
TGTGCCAGCAGTTATAAGATGACAGGGGGCGCGGGAAACACCATATATTTT
CASSYKMTGGAGNTIYF
>TRBV28|-|TRBJ2-7|-
TGTGCCAGCCATGTCTACTCCTACGAGCAGTACTTC
CASHVYSYEQYF
>TRBV7-9|-|TRBJ1-3|-
TGTGCCAGCAGCTTGGCGAGCTCTGGAAACACCATATATTTT
CASSLASSGNTIYF
>TRBV9|-|TRBJ1-1|TRBD1
TGTGCCAGCAGCGTAGGCAGGACAGGACATAACACTGAAGCTTTCTTT
CASSVGRTGHNTEAFF
>TRBV5-1|-|TRBJ1-3|TRBD1
TGCGCCAGCAGGGACAGGGGGGCCGGAAACACCATATATTTT
CASRDRGAGNTIYF
>TRBV11-3|-|TRBJ2-1|-
TGTGCCAGCAGCTTGGGGTCGGGCCGAGAGCAGTTCTTC
CASSLGSGREQFF
>TRBV5-6|once|TRBJ1-5|-
TGTGCCAGCAGCTTAACAGTAAATCAGCCCCAGCATTTT
CASSLTVNQPQHF
>TRBV5-4|-|TRBJ2-5|-
TGTGCCAGCAGCCGACCTAAGCCACAAGAGACCCAGTACTTC
CASSRPKPQETQYF
>TRBV7-2|-|TRBJ1-2|-
TGTGCCAGCAGCTTAAGCCAGACCCTCAGAAACTATGGCTACACCTTC
CASSLSQTLRNYGYTF
>TRBV11-2|-|TRBJ2-7|-
TGTGCCAGCAGCTTAGATCCTTTCTCCTACGAGCAGTACTTC
CASSLDPFSYEQYF
>TRBV4-1|-|TRBJ1-5|-
TGCGCCAGCAGCCCCCTCGAGGGGTATAGCAATCAGCCCCAGCATTTT
CASSPLEGYSNQPQHF
>TRBV9|once|TRBJ1-4|-
TGTGCCAGCAGCGTAGCGGTAGGGGACGAAAAACTGTTTTTT
CASSVAVGDEKLFF
>TRBV5-6|-|TRBJ2-5|-
TGTGCCAGCAGCTTGCCCACAGGGACCCAGTACTTC
CASSLPTGTQYF
>TRBV7-2|-|TRBJ2-2|-
TGTGCCAGCAGCTTCTGGTCTCGGGGTGGGGACACCGGGGAGCTGTTTTTT
CASSFWSRGGDTGELFF
>TRBV6-4|-|TRBJ2-3|-
TGTGCCAGCAGTGTGGGGGCGGGACCGACAGATACGCAGTATTTT
CASSVGAGPTDTQYF
>TRBV6-5|-|TRBJ2-1|TRBD1
TGTGCCAGCAGGCGCACAGGGGTCTCCTACAATGAGCAGTTCTTC
CASRRTGVSYNEQFF
>TRBV5-4|-|TRBJ2-3|TRBD2
TGTGCCAGCAGCTTTAGGTCTAGCGGGGGGGGCACAGATACGCAGTATTTT
CASSFRSSGGGTDTQYF